The clone carrying this T cell receptor (beta chain) was picked up a small number of times. The antigen is not known. The sequenced fragment ends 3 residues before the CDR3 boundary, so the rest is inferred from the germline J gene. This sample is part of a study of T cell clonality in common variable immunodeficiency. Findings and limits, study-wide: Fewer deletions and N-nucleotide insertions were reportedly seen in common variable immunodeficiency TCR beta sequences. CVID subjects shared fewer TCRbeta clones than healthy controls did. CVID subjects showed higher TCRbeta clonality than healthy controls.

Assay used: immunoSEQ multiplex PCR; TCRdb lists only in-frame clones, some missing. The specimen gives some 25,000 clones without singletons; the ten biggest hold under 5%. Germline V gene data show CDR1 as LNHDA and CDR2 as SQIVND (reference sequence). The germline V and J ends were trimmed by 10 bases and 0 bases, with 10 bases remaining between them. The length of the CDR3 is 13 residues. The chain has TRBV19 and TRBJ1-3, with D unresolved. The receptor was isolated from a human donor with common variable immunodeficiency. The sequencing sample was made of peripheral blood mononuclear cells. The CDR3 loop reads CATRVNSGNTIYF. The covered CDR3 bases are TGTGCCACCCGGGTCAACTCTGGAAACACC.